The clone carrying this T cell receptor beta chain was counted only a few times. The source of the sample is a study of identical twins. The germline V and J ends were trimmed by 4 bases and 0 bases, with 11 bases remaining between them. In germline, CDR1 is LGHNT, CDR2 FRNRAP. This CDR3 spans 15 amino acids. From the 5' RACE reads, TCRdb called clonotypes with MiXCR, one entry per CDR3 protein. The sample consists of some 190,000 distinct CDR3 sequences, 15% to 20% of them appearing once. Healthy Caucasians, and only they, were the donors. These data also formed part of another study, on T cells expressing NK-cell markers. Per that study: In about 6 donors, dominant NKG2C+ clonotypes were about 1.0-8% of CD8+ T cells.

This TCR was sampled from a woman between 18 and 30 years old in good health. What was sequenced was CD8+ T cells sorted from blood. This chain uses TRBV12-5 with TRBJ2-3, with no clear D. The chain's CDR3 is CASGSPSGSTDTQYF. CDR3 nucleotides: TGTGCTAGTGGTTCTCCCTCTGGGAGCACAGATACGCAGTATTTT.